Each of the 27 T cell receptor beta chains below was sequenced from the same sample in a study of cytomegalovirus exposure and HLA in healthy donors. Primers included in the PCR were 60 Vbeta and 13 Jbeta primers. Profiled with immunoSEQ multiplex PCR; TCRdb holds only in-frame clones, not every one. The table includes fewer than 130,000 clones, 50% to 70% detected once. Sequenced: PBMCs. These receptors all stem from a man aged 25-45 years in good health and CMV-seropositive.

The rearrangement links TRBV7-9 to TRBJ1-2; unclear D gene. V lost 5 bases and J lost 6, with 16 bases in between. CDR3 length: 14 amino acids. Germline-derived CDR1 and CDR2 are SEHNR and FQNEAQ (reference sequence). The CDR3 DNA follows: TGTGCCAGCAGCCTCCCCTTGGCTGGCCATGGCTACACCTTC. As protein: CASSLPLAGHGYTF. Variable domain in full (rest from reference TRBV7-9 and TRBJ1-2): DTGVSQNPRHKITKRGQNVTFRCDPISEHNRLYWYRQTLGQGPEFLTYFQNEAQLEKSRLLSDRFSAERPKGSFSTLEIQRTEQGDSAMYLCASSLPLAGHGYTFGSGTRLTVV.

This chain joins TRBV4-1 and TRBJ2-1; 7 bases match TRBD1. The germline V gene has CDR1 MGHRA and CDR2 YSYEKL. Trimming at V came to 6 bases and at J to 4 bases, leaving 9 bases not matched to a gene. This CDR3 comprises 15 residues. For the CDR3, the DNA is TGCGCCAGCAGGAGGGGGACAGACTTTTACAATGAGCAGTTCTTC. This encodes CASRRGTDFYNEQFF.

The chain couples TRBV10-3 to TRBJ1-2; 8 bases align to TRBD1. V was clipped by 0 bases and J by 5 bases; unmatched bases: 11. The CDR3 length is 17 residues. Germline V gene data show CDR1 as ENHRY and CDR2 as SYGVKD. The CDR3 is CAISESNTGGREYGYTF. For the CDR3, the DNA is TGTGCCATCAGTGAGTCAAATACAGGGGGAAGGGAGTATGGCTACACCTTC.

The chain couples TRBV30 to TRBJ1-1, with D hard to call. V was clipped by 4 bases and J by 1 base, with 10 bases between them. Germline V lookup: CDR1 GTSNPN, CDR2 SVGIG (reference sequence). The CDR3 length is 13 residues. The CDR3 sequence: CAWISAGNTEAFF. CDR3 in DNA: TGTGCCTGGATTAGCGCGGGGAACACTGAAGCTTTCTTT.

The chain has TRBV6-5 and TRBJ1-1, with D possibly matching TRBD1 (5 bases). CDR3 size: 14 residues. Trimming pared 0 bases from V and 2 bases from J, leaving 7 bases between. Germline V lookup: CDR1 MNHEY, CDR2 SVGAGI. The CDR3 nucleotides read TGTGCCAGCAGTTACTCTCAGGGTAACACTGAAGCTTTCTTT. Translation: CASSYSQGNTEAFF.

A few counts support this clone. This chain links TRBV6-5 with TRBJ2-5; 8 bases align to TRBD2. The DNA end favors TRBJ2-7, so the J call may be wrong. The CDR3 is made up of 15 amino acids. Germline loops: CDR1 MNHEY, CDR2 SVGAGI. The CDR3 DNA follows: TGTGCCAGCAGGTACCCCGGGGGGGGCCAAGACGAGCAGTACTTC. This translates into CASRYPGGGQDEQYF.

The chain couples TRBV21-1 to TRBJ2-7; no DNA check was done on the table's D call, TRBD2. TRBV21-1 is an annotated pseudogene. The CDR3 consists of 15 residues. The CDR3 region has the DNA TGTGCCAGCAGCAAAGAGAGTCTAGCAGTGAGGGAGCAGTACTTC. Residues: CASSKESLAVREQYF.

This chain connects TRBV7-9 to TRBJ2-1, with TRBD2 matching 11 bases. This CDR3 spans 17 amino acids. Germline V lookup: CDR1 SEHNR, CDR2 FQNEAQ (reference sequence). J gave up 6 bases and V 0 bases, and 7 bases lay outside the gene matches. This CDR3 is CASSLAWLAGGSNEQFF. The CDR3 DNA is TGTGCCAGCAGCTTAGCCTGGCTAGCGGGGGGTAGCAATGAGCAGTTCTTC.

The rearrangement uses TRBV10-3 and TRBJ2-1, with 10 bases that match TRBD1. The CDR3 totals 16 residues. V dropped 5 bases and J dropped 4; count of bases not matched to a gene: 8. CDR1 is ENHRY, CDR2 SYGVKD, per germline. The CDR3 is CAISSRQGAGYNEQFF. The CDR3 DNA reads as TGTGCCATCAGTTCCAGACAGGGGGCAGGGTACAATGAGCAGTTCTTC.

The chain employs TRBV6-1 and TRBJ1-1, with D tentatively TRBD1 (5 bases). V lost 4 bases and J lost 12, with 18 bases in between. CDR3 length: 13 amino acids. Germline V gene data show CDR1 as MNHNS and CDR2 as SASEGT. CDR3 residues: CASSVSRVMMSFF. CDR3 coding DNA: TGTGCCAGCAGTGTTAGCAGGGTAATGATGTCTTTCTTT.

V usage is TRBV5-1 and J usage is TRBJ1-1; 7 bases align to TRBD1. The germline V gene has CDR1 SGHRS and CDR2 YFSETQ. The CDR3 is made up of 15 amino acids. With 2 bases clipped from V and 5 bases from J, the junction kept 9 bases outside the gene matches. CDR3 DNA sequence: TGCGCCAGCAGCTTTAGGGGGCGAGAGGGAACTGAAGCTTTCTTT. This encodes CASSFRGREGTEAFF.

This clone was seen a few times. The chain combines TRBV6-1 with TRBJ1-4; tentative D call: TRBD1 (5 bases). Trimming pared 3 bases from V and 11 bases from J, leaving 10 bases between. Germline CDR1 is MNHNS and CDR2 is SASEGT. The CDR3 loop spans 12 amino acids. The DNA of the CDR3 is TGTGCCAGCAGTGAGGGGCCGCGGAAACTGTTTTTT. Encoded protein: CASSEGPRKLFF.

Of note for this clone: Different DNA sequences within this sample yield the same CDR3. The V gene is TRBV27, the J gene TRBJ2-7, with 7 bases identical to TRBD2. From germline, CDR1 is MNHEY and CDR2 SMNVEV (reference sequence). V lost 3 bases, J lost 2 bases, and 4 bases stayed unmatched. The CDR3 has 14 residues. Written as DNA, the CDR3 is TGTGCCAGCAGTTTGGGCGGGGGAACCTACGAGCAGTACTTC. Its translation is CASSLGGGTYEQYF.

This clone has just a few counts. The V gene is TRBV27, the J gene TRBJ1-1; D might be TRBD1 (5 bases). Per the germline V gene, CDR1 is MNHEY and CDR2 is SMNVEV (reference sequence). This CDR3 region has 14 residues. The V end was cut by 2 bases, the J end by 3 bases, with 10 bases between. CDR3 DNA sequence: TGTGCCAGCAGTTTACGGGGGATTCACACTGAAGCTTTCTTT. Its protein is CASSLRGIHTEAFF.

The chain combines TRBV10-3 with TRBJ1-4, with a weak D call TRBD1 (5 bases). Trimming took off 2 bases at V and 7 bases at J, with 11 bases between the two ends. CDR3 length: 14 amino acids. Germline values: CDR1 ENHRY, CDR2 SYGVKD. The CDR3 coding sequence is TGTGCCATCAGTGAGGGGACTGTCACTGAAAAACTGTTTTTT. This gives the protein CAISEGTVTEKLFF.

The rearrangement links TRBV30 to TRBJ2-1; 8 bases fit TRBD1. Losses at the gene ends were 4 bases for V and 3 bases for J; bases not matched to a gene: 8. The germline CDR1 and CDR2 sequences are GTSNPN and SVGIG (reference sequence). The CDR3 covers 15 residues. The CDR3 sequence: CAWISGTGHYNEQFF. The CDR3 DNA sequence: TGTGCCTGGATCTCGGGGACAGGCCACTACAATGAGCAGTTCTTC. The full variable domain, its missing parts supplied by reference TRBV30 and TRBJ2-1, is SQTIHQWPATLVQPVGSPLSLECTVEGTSNPNLYWYRQAAGRGLQLLFYSVGIGQISSEVPQNLSASRPQDRQFILSSKKLLLSDSGFYLCAWISGTGHYNEQFFGPGTRLTVL.

The CDR3 sequence is CASSPLGGDTDTQYF. The CDR3 nucleotides read TGCGCCAGCAGCCCCTTAGGGGGGGACACAGATACGCAGTATTTT. The V call is TRBV5-1, the J call TRBJ2-3; possibly TRBD2 for D (7 bases). This CDR3 comprises 15 residues. V lost 4 bases to trimming and J lost 2 bases, with 14 bases between them. Germline V gene data show CDR1 as SGHRS and CDR2 as YFSETQ.

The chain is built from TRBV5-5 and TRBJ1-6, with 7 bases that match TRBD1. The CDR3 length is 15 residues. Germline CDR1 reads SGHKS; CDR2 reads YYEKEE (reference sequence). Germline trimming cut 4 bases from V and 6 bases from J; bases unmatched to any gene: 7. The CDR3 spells CASSRNSGGNSPLHF. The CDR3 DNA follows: TGTGCCAGCAGCAGAAATTCAGGGGGTAATTCACCCCTCCACTTT.

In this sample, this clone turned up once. CDR3 sequence: CASSRIAGAYNEQFF. The CDR3 DNA is TGTGCCAGCAGCCGGATAGCGGGGGCCTACAATGAGCAGTTCTTC. V usage is TRBV11-2 and J usage is TRBJ2-1; 9 positions match TRBD2. Germline V gene lookup returns CDR1 SGHAT and CDR2 FQNNGV. After removal of 5 bases from V and 2 bases from J, the junction contained 4 bases not matched to a gene. The CDR3 is 15 residues long. Looking up the rest from reference TRBV11-2 and TRBJ2-1 gives the full variable domain: EAGVAQSPRYKIIEKRQSVAFWCNPISGHATLYWYQQILGQGPKLLIQFQNNGVVDDSQLPKDRFSAERLKGVDSTLKIQPAKLEDSAVYLCASSRIAGAYNEQFFGPGTRLTVL.

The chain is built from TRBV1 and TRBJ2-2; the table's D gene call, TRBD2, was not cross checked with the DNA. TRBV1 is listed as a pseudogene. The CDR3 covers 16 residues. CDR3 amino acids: CTSGIAGGRSPGELFF. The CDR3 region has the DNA TGCACCAGCGGGATAGCGGGGGGCAGGTCTCCCGGGGAGCTGTTTTTT.

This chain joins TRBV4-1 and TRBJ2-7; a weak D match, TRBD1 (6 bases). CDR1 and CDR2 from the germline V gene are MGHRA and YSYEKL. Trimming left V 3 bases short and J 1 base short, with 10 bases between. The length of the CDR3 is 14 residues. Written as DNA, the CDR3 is TGCGCCAGCAGCCACTCGGACAGTTCCTACGAGCAGTACTTC. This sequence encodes CASSHSDSSYEQYF.

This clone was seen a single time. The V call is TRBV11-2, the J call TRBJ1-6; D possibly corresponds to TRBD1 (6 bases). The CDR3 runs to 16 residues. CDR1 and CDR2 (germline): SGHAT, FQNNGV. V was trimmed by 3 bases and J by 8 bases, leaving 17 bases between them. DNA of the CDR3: TGTGCCAGCAGCTTTGGATTGGGGGCCGGGTATTCACCCCTCCACTTT. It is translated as CASSFGLGAGYSPLHF.

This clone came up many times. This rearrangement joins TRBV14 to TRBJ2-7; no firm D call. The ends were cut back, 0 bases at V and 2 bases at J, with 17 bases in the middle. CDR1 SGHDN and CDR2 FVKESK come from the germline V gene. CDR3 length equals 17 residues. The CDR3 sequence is CASSQDLSPGFTYEQYF. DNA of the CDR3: TGTGCCAGCAGCCAAGATCTATCCCCAGGTTTTACCTACGAGCAGTACTTC.

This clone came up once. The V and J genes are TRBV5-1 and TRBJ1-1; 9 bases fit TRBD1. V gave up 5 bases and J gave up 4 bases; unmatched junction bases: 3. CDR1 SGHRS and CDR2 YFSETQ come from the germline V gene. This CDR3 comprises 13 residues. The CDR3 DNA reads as TGCGCCAGCAGACAGGGGGCGAGCACTGAAGCTTTCTTT. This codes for CASRQGASTEAFF.

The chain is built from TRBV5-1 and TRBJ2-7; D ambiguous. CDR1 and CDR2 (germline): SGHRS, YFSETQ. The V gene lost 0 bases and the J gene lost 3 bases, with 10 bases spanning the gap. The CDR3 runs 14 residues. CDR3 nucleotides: TGCGCCAGCAGCTTGGCCTCCGATAGCTACGAGCAGTACTTC. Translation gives CASSLASDSYEQYF.

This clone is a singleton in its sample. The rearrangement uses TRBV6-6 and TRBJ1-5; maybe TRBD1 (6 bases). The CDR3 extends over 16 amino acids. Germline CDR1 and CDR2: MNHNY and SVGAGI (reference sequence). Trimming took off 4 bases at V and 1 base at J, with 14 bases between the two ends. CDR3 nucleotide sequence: TGTGCCAGCAGTTCGGGTACAGGGATAAGCAATCAGCCCCAGCATTTT. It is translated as CASSSGTGISNQPQHF.

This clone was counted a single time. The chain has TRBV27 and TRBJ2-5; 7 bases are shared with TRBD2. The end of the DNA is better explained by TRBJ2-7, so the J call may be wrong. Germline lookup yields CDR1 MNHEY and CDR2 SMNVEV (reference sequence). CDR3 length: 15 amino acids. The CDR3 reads CASSLGGGSFYEQYF. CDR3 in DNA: TGTGCCAGCAGTTTAGGGGGGGGGTCCTTTTACGAGCAGTACTTC.